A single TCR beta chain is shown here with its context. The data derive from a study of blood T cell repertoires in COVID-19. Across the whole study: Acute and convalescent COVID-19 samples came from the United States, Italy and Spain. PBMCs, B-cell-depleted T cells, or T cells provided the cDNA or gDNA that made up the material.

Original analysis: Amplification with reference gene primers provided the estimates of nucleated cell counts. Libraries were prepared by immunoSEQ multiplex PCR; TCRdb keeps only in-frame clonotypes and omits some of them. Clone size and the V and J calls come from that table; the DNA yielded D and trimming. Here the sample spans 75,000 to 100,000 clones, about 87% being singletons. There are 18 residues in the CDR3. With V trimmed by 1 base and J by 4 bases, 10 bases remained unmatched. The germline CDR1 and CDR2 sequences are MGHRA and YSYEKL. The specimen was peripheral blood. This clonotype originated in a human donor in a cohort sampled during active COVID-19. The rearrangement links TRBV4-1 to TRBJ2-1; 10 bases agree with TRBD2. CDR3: CASSQGSWPGLAYNEQFF. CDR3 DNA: TGCGCCAGCAGCCAAGGTAGTTGGCCGGGACTAGCGTACAATGAGCAGTTCTTC.